The rows below give T cell receptor beta chains drawn from one sample of a study of CD8 T cells in ankylosing spondylitis. TCRdb called the 5' RACE reads again in MiXCR, with one record for every CDR3 protein. The data contain 40,000 to 55,000 distinct CDR3 sequences, approximately 8% of them seen just once; the ten biggest clones take up roughly 8%. The sample taken for sequencing was blood, either unsorted or a sorted T cell fraction (not recorded which). The receptors stem from a female donor with ankylosing spondylitis or in good health (not recorded which). CDR3s include the opening cysteine and the closing phenylalanine or tryptophan. D genes are given only for firm matches. Clone size is stated in some rows and not others, as once, few, many or a class when expanded.

>NA|TRBJ2-2|many|TRBV12-3/TRBV12-4
CASSLPGKTGELFF
TGTGCCAGCAGTTTGCCCGGGAAGACCGGGGAGCTGTTTTTT
>NA|TRBJ1-4|many|TRBV10-3
CAISETGQSANEKLFF
TGTGCCATCAGTGAAACAGGACAGTCTGCTAATGAAAAACTGTTTTTT
>NA|TRBJ1-5|many|TRBV12-5
CASGLTEGQPQHF
TGTGCTAGTGGTTTGACGGAGGGGCAGCCCCAGCATTTT
>NA|TRBJ1-2|many|TRBV4-1
CASSQDRRYGYTF
TGCGCCAGCAGCCAAGATAGAAGATATGGCTACACCTTC
>TRBD2|TRBJ2-1|NA|TRBV7-9
CASSPTSGGGNEQFF
TGTGCCAGCAGCCCGACTAGCGGGGGGGGCAATGAGCAGTTCTTC
>NA|TRBJ2-3|many|TRBV3-1
CASSQEPGIFLTDTQYF
TGTGCCAGCAGCCAAGAACCAGGGATATTTTTGACAGATACGCAGTATTTT
>NA|TRBJ2-1|many|TRBV5-1
CASRPNLDEQFF
TGCGCCAGCAGACCGAATCTGGATGAGCAGTTCTTC
>NA|TRBJ1-6|many|TRBV3-1
CASSHRDLNSPLHF
TGTGCCAGCAGCCACCGGGACCTTAATTCACCCCTCCACTTT
>NA|TRBJ2-1|many|TRBV20-1
CSASPQNEQFF
TGCAGTGCTAGCCCCCAAAATGAGCAGTTCTTC
>TRBD1|TRBJ1-6|NA|TRBV5-1
CASSPREQTGGLNSPLHF
TGCGCCAGCAGCCCCCGGGAGCAAACAGGGGGCCTGAATTCACCCCTCCACTTT
>TRBD2|TRBJ2-3|NA|TRBV4-2
CASSQGTSLTDTQYF
TGTGCCAGCAGCCAAGGGACTAGCCTCACAGATACGCAGTATTTT
>NA|TRBJ2-7|few|TRBV18
CASSPQKDGAEQYF
TGTGCCAGCTCACCCCAAAAGGACGGGGCCGAGCAGTACTTC
>NA|TRBJ1-4|many|TRBV5-5
CASSWYSATNEKLFF
TGTGCCAGCAGCTGGTACAGTGCAACTAATGAAAAACTGTTTTTT
>NA|TRBJ1-1|many|TRBV5-1
CASSLSADGTEAFF
TGCGCCAGCAGCTTGTCGGCGGACGGCACTGAAGCTTTCTTT
>NA|TRBJ2-2|many|TRBV12-3/TRBV12-4
CASSLPGTRGGELFF
TGTGCCAGCAGTTTGCCGGGGACCCGGGGCGGGGAGCTGTTTTTT
>NA|TRBJ2-7|once|TRBV7-2
CASSFTVGQQYF
TGTGCCAGCAGCTTTACGGTTGGTCAGCAGTACTTC
>NA|TRBJ2-5|many|TRBV29-1
CSVEDKALHSGTQYF
TGCAGCGTTGAAGATAAAGCCTTGCATTCCGGGACCCAGTACTTC
>NA|TRBJ1-4|many|TRBV20-1
CSARDNSGNEKLFF
TGCAGTGCTAGAGACAACAGCGGTAATGAAAAACTGTTTTTT
>NA|TRBJ2-1|many|TRBV12-3/TRBV12-4
CASSFGTKYNEQFF
TGTGCCAGCAGTTTCGGGACCAAATACAATGAGCAGTTCTTC
>NA|TRBJ2-3|many|TRBV20-1
CSASRGWVEDTQYF
TGCAGTGCTAGCAGGGGTTGGGTAGAAGATACGCAGTATTTT
>NA|TRBJ1-3|many|TRBV12-3/TRBV12-4
CASSQSMNSGNTIYF
TGTGCCAGCAGTCAGAGTATGAACTCTGGAAACACCATATATTTT
>NA|TRBJ2-3|many|TRBV5-1
CASSLDSTDTQYF
TGCGCCAGCAGCTTGGATAGCACAGATACGCAGTATTTT
>NA|TRBJ2-1|few|TRBV7-9
CASSLTLGNEQFF
TGTGCCAGCAGCTTGACCCTGGGCAATGAGCAGTTCTTC
>NA|TRBJ2-1|many|TRBV12-3/TRBV12-4
CASSLASTGSEQFF
TGTGCCAGCAGTTTAGCGAGTACAGGTAGTGAGCAGTTCTTC
>TRBD1|TRBJ1-2|many|TRBV10-3
CAISEGGTAIYGYTF
TGTGCCATCAGTGAGGGGGGGACAGCTATCTATGGCTACACCTTC
>NA|TRBJ2-2|few|TRBV18
CASSPLAGTGELFF
TGTGCCAGCTCACCTCTCGCGGGCACCGGGGAGCTGTTTTTT
>TRBD2|TRBJ2-5|many|TRBV5-6
CASSLLAGGREETQYF
TGTGCCAGCAGCCTTCTGGCGGGGGGGCGGGAAGAGACCCAGTACTTC
>TRBD1|TRBJ1-2|many|TRBV20-1
CSGSDRVGYGYTF
TGCAGTGGCTCGGACAGGGTTGGCTATGGCTACACCTTC
>TRBD1|TRBJ2-1|many|TRBV6-2/TRBV6-3
CASSYLGQPITGGSYNEQFF
TGTGCCAGCAGTTACCTTGGACAGCCAATAACAGGGGGCTCCTACAATGAGCAGTTCTTC
>TRBD2|TRBJ2-1|many|TRBV29-1
CSVDRSAGGLIDEQFF
TGCAGCGTTGACCGGTCGGCGGGGGGGCTAATTGATGAGCAGTTCTTC
>NA|TRBJ2-3|many|TRBV7-8
CASSFFADTQYF
TGTGCCAGCAGCTTCTTCGCAGATACGCAGTATTTT
>NA|TRBJ1-2|NA|TRBV6-5
CASSYIGEIGYGYTF
TGTGCCAGCAGTTACATCGGGGAGATTGGCTATGGCTACACCTTC
>TRBD2|TRBJ2-3|many|TRBV5-1
CASSLQAGADTQYF
TGCGCCAGCAGCTTGCAGGCGGGGGCAGATACGCAGTATTTT
>NA|TRBJ2-1|many|TRBV5-1
CASSSVQGYNEQFF
TGCGCCAGCAGCTCCGTCCAGGGCTACAATGAGCAGTTCTTC
>NA|TRBJ2-5|many|TRBV20-1
CSARDAGTDGETQYF
TGCAGTGCTAGAGACGCCGGGACGGATGGAGAGACCCAGTACTTC
>NA|TRBJ2-7|once|TRBV4-2
CASSPGVLRLYEQYF
TGTGCCAGCAGCCCCGGGGTCCTCCGCCTTTACGAGCAGTACTTC
>TRBD1|TRBJ2-1|many|TRBV6-2/TRBV6-3
CASTRYRGSSYNEQFF
TGTGCCAGCACCCGATACAGGGGGAGCTCCTACAATGAGCAGTTCTTC
>NA|TRBJ1-5|many|TRBV24-1
CATYHGYDQPQHF
TGTGCCACCTACCACGGATATGATCAGCCCCAGCATTTT
>NA|TRBJ1-1|many|TRBV5-1
CASSIQGGNTEAFF
TGCGCCAGTTCAATACAGGGCGGGAACACTGAAGCTTTCTTT
>NA|TRBJ1-2|NA|TRBV7-8
CASSPEGGPYYGYTF
TGTGCCAGCAGCCCAGAGGGGGGGCCCTACTATGGCTACACCTTC
>NA|TRBJ1-2|many|TRBV28
CASSLTGLYGYTF
TGTGCCAGCAGTTTAACAGGCCTCTATGGCTACACCTTC
>NA|TRBJ2-5|NA|TRBV29-1
CSVDAPRTIGETQYF
TGCAGCGTTGATGCCCCCCGGACTATCGGAGAGACCCAGTACTTC
>TRBD1|TRBJ2-2|many|TRBV14
CASSPGQGAFLNTGELFF
TGTGCCAGCAGCCCTGGACAGGGGGCATTCCTGAACACCGGGGAGCTGTTTTTT
>NA|TRBJ1-1|many|TRBV29-1
CGVRATSNTEAFF
TGCGGGGTGAGGGCCACATCGAACACTGAAGCTTTCTTT
>TRBD1|TRBJ2-7|many|TRBV2
CASSARTGGRDEQYF
TGTGCCAGCAGTGCACGGACAGGGGGCCGAGACGAGCAGTACTTC
>TRBD1|TRBJ1-2|few|TRBV7-2
CATEHQGADYGYTF
TGTGCCACCGAACACCAGGGGGCCGACTATGGCTACACCTTC
>NA|TRBJ2-3|many|TRBV7-2
CASSPSGARSTDTQYF
TGTGCCAGCAGCCCATCTGGGGCGCGGAGCACAGATACGCAGTATTTT
>NA|TRBJ1-1|many|TRBV5-5
CASSATGIMNTEAFF
TGTGCCAGCAGCGCGACCGGGATCATGAACACTGAAGCTTTCTTT
>NA|TRBJ2-3|many|TRBV2
CASSGGVRTDTQYF
TGTGCCAGCAGTGGGGGGGTTCGAACAGATACGCAGTATTTT
>TRBD2|TRBJ2-1|NA|TRBV7-2
CASSGGGTSGVYEQFF
TGTGCCAGCAGCGGCGGGGGAACTAGCGGGGTATATGAGCAGTTCTTC